This T cell receptor beta chain is drawn from a study of blood T cell repertoires in COVID-19. The overall study: T cells, B-cell-depleted T cells, or PBMCs provided the cDNA or gDNA that served as material.

The J segment lost 5 bases and the V segment lost 5 bases, leaving 3 bases of the junction unmatched. Germline CDR1 is MNHEY and CDR2 is SMNVEV (reference sequence). The CDR3 is made up of 12 amino acids. Original handling: Nucleated cell number was recorded as an estimate derived from reference gene primer amplification. Using immunoSEQ multiplex PCR, the repertoire was profiled, and TCRdb retains in-frame clones only, with some absent. V, J and clone size derive from that table, while D and trimming were established from the DNA sequence. In the table there are 250,000 to 350,000 clones, 70% to 90% of which are singletons.

Sequencing input: peripheral blood. This clonotype was sampled from an older woman with acute or convalescent COVID-19. The V call is TRBV27, the J call TRBJ2-7; 7 bases are a match to TRBD2. The CDR3 coding sequence is TGTGCCAGCAGTGGGAGGGTGGACGAGCAGTACTTC. Translation: CASSGRVDEQYF.